The 14 T cell receptor beta chains in this list originate from one sample, sequenced in a study of shared clonotypes between healthy human individuals. TCRdb's copy holds only in-frame clones and misses some; the assay was immunoSEQ multiplex PCR. The sample holds fewer than 1.8 million clones, 98% seen once. The specimen was naive CD4+ T cells sorted from blood. Regarding subset: CD45RA+ positively selected. These receptors were taken from a man in his thirties or forties in good health.

The V and J genes are TRBV7-9 and TRBJ2-1; D is unclear. Germline CDR1 SEHNR, CDR2 FQNEAQ (reference sequence). The V and J ends lost 4 bases and 12 bases respectively, with 25 bases between them. The CDR3 consists of 16 residues. As DNA, the CDR3 is TGTGCCAGCAGCTCATCGCTTTCATTATGGGTAGGTGGGCAGTTCTTC. It codes for CASSSSLSLWVGGQFF.

Concerning this clone: This same CDR3 is encoded by further DNA sequences in the sample. This chain uses TRBV11-2 with TRBJ2-7; tentative D call: TRBD2 (6 bases). Germline CDR1 reads SGHAT; CDR2 reads FQNNGV. The length of the CDR3 is 14 residues. Deletions cut 3 bases from V and 4 bases from J, with 13 bases between. The CDR3 loop is CASSFGTSLYEQYF. In DNA form, the CDR3 reads TGTGCCAGCAGCTTTGGGACTTCCCTTTACGAGCAGTACTTC.

The J gene is TRBJ1-5, the V gene TRBV27; D ambiguous. CDR3 size: 15 residues. Deletions cut 6 bases from V and 0 bases from J, with 12 bases between. Germline V gene data show CDR1 as MNHEY and CDR2 as SMNVEV (reference sequence). CDR3 bases: TGTGCCAGCAGCTCCATGGCACATAGCAATCAGCCCCAGCATTTT. This gives the protein CASSSMAHSNQPQHF.

The rearrangement uses TRBV5-1 and TRBJ2-2, with 9 positions matching TRBD1. V lost 0 bases and J lost 6; bases outside the gene matches: 9. The CDR3 runs 17 residues. The germline gives CDR1 SGHRS, CDR2 YFSETQ. CDR3 sequence (DNA): TGCGCCAGCAGCTTGGCTGTGGGACAGGGACGGTCCGGGGAGCTGTTTTTT. The encoded protein is CASSLAVGQGRSGELFF.

This clone was found once. This chain connects TRBV15 to TRBJ1-3; 7 bases are shared with TRBD1. The germline gives CDR1 LNHNV, CDR2 YYDKDF (reference sequence). The trim removed 4 bases at V and 4 bases at J, leaving 7 bases unmatched. The CDR3 is made up of 15 amino acids. The CDR3 bases are TGTGCCACCAGCACCAGACAGGGTTCAGGAAACACCATATATTTT. The encoded protein is CATSTRQGSGNTIYF.

The J gene is TRBJ2-5, the V gene TRBV5-1, with D tentatively TRBD2 (7 bases). Deletions cut 2 bases from V and 5 bases from J, with 16 bases between. Germline lookup yields CDR1 SGHRS and CDR2 YFSETQ. The CDR3 loop spans 15 amino acids. For the CDR3, the DNA is TGCGCCAGCAGCTTTAGGGGGGGAGGCTCGGAGACCCAGTACTTC. As protein: CASSFRGGGSETQYF.

The chain employs TRBV18 and TRBJ2-1; D is uncertain. The V end lost 5 bases, the J end lost 13 bases, and 18 bases lay between the germline ends. The length of the CDR3 is 13 residues. Germline V lookup: CDR1 KGHSH, CDR2 LQKENI. The CDR3 nucleotides read TGTGCCAGCTCAATTAAGGTCAAAGAAAAACAGTTCTTC. It specifies CASSIKVKEKQFF.

The rearrangement uses TRBV19 and TRBJ2-3, with D possibly TRBD1 on 6 matching bases. The V gene lost 2 bases and the J gene lost 8 bases, with 17 bases spanning the gap. The CDR3 runs to 15 residues. The V gene's germline CDR1 is LNHDA and CDR2 SQIVND (reference sequence). The CDR3 DNA follows: TGTGCCAGTAGTATACAGGGGAGTTCGTATGGTACGCAGTATTTT. The encoded protein is CASSIQGSSYGTQYF. The full variable domain, in which reference TRBV19 and TRBJ2-3 provide the parts outside the CDR3, is DGGITQSPKYLFRKEGQNVTLSCEQNLNHDAMYWYRQDPGQGLRLIYYSQIVNDFQKGDIAEGYSVSREKKESFPLTVTSAQKNPTAFYLCASSIQGSSYGTQYFGPGTRLTVL.

This sequence joins TRBV28 and TRBJ2-7; weak D call: TRBD2 (6 bases). CDR1 MDHEN and CDR2 SYDVKM come from the germline V gene. This CDR3 contains 15 residues. Trimming took off 7 bases at V and 6 bases at J, with 22 bases between the two ends. The CDR3 region is CASIPRWEARGEQYF. Here the CDR3 DNA reads TGTGCCAGCATTCCTAGGTGGGAGGCTCGCGGCGAGCAGTACTTC.

J is TRBJ2-5 and V is TRBV21-1; the D segment call TRBD2 is taken from the table without a DNA check. TRBV21-1 counts as a pseudogene. This CDR3 has 16 amino acids. CDR3 in amino acids: CASSPRGDGYQETQYF. In nucleotides, the CDR3 is TGTGCCAGCAGCCCCCGGGGGGATGGGTACCAAGAGACCCAGTACTTC.

V gene TRBV9 combines with J gene TRBJ2-2, with 9 bases lining up with TRBD2. Unmatched junction bases numbered 4, after V lost 4 bases and J lost 0 bases. The germline gives CDR1 SGDLS, CDR2 YYNGEE. There are 16 residues in the CDR3. Here the CDR3 DNA reads TGTGCCAGCAGCCCCCTAGCGGGATCGAACACCGGGGAGCTGTTTTTT. Protein sequence: CASSPLAGSNTGELFF.

V usage is TRBV6-6 and J usage is TRBJ1-2; the D gene is possibly TRBD1 (6 bases). Germline CDR1 MNHNY, CDR2 SVGAGI (reference sequence). The V end lost 5 bases, the J end lost 2 bases, and 15 bases lay between the germline ends. CDR3 length: 15 amino acids. CDR3 sequence reads: CASSHLGAPNYGYTF. The CDR3 DNA is TGTGCCAGCAGTCACTTGGGGGCCCCCAACTATGGCTACACCTTC.

V and J are TRBV6-4 and TRBJ2-2; 8 nucleotides align to TRBD1. This CDR3 comprises 14 residues. The junction had 7 bases not matched to a gene; V was cut back by 8 bases and J by 5 bases. Germline-derived CDR1 and CDR2 are MRHNA and SNTAGT. In DNA form, the CDR3 reads TGTGCCAGCCGAGTACAGGGGGGTACCGGGGAGCTGTTTTTT. As protein: CASRVQGGTGELFF.

This chain connects TRBV7-8 to TRBJ2-7; the D gene is possibly TRBD1 (5 bases). V lost 3 bases to trimming and J lost 4 bases, with 10 bases between them. The CDR3 contains 13 residues. Germline CDR1 is SGHVS and CDR2 is FQNEAQ. CDR3 amino acids: CASSFVAGYEQYF. The CDR3 DNA is TGTGCCAGCAGCTTCGTAGCAGGGTACGAGCAGTACTTC.